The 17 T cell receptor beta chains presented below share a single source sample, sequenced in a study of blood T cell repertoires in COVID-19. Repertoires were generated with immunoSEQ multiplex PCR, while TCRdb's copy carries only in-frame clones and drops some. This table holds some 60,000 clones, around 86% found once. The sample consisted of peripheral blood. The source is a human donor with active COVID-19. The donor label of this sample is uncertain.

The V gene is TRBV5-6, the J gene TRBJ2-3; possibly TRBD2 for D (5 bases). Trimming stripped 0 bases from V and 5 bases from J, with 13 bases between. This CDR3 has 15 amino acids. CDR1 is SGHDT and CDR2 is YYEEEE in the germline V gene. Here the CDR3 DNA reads TGTGCCAGCAGCTTGGGCAGTCGGGGTGGAGATACGCAGTATTTT. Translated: CASSLGSRGGDTQYF.

CDR3 sequence: CASSLAGYEQYF. In nucleotides, the CDR3 is TGTGCCAGCAGCTTAGCCGGCTACGAGCAGTACTTC. The chain links TRBV11-2 to TRBJ2-7; D is ambiguous. The CDR3 length is 12 residues. Trimming removed 1 base at V and 3 bases at J, with 4 bases between. CDR1 is SGHAT and CDR2 is FQNNGV in the germline V gene.

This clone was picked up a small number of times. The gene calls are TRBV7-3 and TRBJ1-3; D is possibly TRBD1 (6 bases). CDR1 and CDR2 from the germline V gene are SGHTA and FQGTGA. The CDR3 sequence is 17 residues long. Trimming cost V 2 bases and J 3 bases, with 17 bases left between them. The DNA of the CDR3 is TGTGCCAGCAGCTTAGAAGGGGCCAGGGGAAGTGGAAACACCATATATTTT. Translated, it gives CASSLEGARGSGNTIYF.

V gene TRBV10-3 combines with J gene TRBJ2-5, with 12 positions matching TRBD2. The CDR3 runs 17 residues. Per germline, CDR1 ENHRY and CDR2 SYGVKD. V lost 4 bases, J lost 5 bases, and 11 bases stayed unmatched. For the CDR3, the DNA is TGTGCCATCAGTGTCGGACTAGCGGGGAACCGCGGGGAGACCCAGTACTTC. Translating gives CAISVGLAGNRGETQYF.

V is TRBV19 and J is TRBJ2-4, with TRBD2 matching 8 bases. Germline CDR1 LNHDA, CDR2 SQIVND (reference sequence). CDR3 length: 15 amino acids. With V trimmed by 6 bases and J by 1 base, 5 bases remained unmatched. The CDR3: CASSGRAPAKNIQYF. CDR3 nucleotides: TGTGCCAGTAGCGGGAGGGCTCCGGCCAAAAACATTCAGTACTTC.

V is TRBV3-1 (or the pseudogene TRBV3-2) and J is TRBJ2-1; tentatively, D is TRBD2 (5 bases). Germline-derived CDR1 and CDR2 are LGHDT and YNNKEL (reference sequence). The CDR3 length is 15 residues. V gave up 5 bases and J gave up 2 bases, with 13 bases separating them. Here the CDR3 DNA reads TGTGCCAGCAGCTCAAAAGCGGTCACCTACAATGAGCAGTTCTTC. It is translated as CASSSKAVTYNEQFF.

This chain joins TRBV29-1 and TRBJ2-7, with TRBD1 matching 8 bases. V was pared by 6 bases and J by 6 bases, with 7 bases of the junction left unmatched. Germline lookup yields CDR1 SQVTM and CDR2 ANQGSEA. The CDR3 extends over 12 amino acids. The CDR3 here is CSVTTTGGEQYF. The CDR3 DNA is TGCAGCGTGACTACCACAGGGGGCGAGCAGTACTTC.

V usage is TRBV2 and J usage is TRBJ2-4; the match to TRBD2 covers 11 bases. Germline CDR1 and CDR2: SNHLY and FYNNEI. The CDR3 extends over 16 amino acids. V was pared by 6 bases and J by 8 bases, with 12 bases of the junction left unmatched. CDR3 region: CASRSSLAGGRDIQYF. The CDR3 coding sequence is TGTGCCAGCAGGTCCTCATTAGCGGGAGGGCGGGACATTCAGTACTTC.

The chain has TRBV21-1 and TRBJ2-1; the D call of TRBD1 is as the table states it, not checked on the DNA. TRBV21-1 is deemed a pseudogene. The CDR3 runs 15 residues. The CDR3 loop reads CASSNDRDSPNEQFF. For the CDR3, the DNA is TGTGCCAGCAGCAACGACAGGGACTCCCCCAATGAGCAGTTCTTC.

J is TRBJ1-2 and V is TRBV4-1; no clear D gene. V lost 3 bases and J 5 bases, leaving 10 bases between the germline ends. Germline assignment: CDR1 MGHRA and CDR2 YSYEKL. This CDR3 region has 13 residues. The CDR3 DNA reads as TGCGCCAGCAGCCACCAGGCCTATTATGGCTACACCTTC. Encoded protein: CASSHQAYYGYTF.

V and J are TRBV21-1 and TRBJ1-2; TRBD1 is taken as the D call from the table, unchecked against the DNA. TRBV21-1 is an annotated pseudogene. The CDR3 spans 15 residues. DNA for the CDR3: TGTGCCAGCAGCGCCCGGGACAGGAGCAACTATGGCTACACCTTC. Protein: CASSARDRSNYGYTF.

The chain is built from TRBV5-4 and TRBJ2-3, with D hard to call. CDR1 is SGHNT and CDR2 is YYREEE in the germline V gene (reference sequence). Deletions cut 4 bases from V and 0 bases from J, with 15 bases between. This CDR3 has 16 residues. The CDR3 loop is CASSLYLLSSTDTQYF. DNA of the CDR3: TGTGCCAGCAGCCTCTACCTTTTATCTAGCACAGATACGCAGTATTTT.

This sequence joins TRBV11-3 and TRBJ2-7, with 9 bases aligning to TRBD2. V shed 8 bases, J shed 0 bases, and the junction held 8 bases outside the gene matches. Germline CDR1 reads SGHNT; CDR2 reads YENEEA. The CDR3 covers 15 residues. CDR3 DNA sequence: TGTGCCAGCGGGCATAGCGGGGGCAACTCCTACGAGCAGTACTTC. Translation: CASGHSGGNSYEQYF.

The CDR3 loop reads CASSEGQGLNTIYF. CDR3 in DNA: TGTGCCAGCAGTGAAGGACAGGGACTTAACACCATATATTTT. J is TRBJ1-3 and V is TRBV6-1; 7 bases map to TRBD1. This CDR3 comprises 14 residues. J lost 7 bases, V lost 1 base, and 4 bases had no gene match. Germline CDR1 MNHNS, CDR2 SASEGT.

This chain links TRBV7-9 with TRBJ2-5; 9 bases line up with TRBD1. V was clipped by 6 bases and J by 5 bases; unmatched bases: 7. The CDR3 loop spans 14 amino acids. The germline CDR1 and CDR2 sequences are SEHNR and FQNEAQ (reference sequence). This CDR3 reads CASSPTGGWETQYF. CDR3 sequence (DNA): TGTGCCAGCAGTCCTACAGGGGGCTGGGAGACCCAGTACTTC.

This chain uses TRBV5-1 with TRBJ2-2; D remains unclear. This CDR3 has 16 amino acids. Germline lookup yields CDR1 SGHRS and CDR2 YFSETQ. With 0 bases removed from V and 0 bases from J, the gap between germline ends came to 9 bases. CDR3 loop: CASSLGPETNTGELFF. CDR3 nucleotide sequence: TGCGCCAGCAGCTTGGGGCCAGAAACGAACACCGGGGAGCTGTTTTTT.

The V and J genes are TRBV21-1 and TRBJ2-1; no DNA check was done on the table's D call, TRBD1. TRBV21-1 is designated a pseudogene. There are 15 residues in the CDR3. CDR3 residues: CASSPGQASYNEQFF. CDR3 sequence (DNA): TGTGCCAGCAGCCCGGGACAGGCGAGCTACAATGAGCAGTTCTTC.